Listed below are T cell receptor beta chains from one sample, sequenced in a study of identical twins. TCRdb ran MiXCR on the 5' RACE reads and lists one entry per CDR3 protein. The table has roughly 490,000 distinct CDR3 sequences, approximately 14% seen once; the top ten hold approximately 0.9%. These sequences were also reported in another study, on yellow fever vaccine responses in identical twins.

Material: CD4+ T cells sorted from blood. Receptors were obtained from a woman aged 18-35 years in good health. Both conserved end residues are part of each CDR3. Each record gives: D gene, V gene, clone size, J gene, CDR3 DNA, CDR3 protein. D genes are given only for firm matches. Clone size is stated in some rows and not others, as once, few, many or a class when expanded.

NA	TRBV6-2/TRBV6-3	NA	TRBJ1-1	TGTGCCAGCAGCCGACGCGGGGGGCTAGTGAACACTGAAGCTTTCTTT	CASSRRGGLVNTEAFF
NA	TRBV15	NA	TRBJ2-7	TGTGCCACCACCGATTGGACAGCGCCCTACGAGCAGTACTTC	CATTDWTAPYEQYF
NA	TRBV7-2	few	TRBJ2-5	TGTGCCAGCAGCTTAGTTCGGCGGAGGGTAGAGACCCAGTACTTC	CASSLVRRRVETQYF
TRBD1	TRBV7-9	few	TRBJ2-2	TGTGCCAGCAGCGCACCGGGACAGGGGGGGACCGGGGAGCTGTTTTTT	CASSAPGQGGTGELFF
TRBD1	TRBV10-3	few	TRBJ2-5	TGTGCCATCAAACTAGACAGGGGTGAGACCCAGTACTTC	CAIKLDRGETQYF
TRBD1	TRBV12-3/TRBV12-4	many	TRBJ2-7	TGTGCCAGCAGTTTACACGGGACAGCCTACGAGCAGTACTTC	CASSLHGTAYEQYF
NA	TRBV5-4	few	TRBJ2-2	TGTGCCAGCAGCTTGGAAATCGGCAGGGCGAACACCGGGGAGCTGTTTTTT	CASSLEIGRANTGELFF
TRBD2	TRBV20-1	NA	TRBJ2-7	TGCAGTGGTAGGACTAGTCCCTACGAGCAGTACTTC	CSGRTSPYEQYF
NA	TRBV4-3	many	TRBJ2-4	TGCGCCAGCAGCCAAGCAACGGCAGGCAAAAACATTCAGTACTTC	CASSQATAGKNIQYF
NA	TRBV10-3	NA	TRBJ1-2	TGTGCCATCAGTGAGTCGGCGGGTGGCTACACCTTC	CAISESAGGYTF
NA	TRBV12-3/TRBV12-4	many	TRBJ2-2	TGTGCCAGCAGTAAATCTGCGGGACCCGCCGTCGGGGAGCTGTTTTTT	CASSKSAGPAVGELFF
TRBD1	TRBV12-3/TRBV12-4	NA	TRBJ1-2	TGTGCCAGCAGAGCCTCCACCGACAGGGCCTATGGCTACACCTTC	CASRASTDRAYGYTF